This T cell receptor beta chain was obtained from a study of blood T cell repertoires in COVID-19 (dated by TCRdb to about 2020). Turning to the overall study: Collaborator samples came from the United States, Italy and Spain and covered acute and convalescent phases of COVID-19. The material from the prospective study consisted of cDNA or gDNA derived from T cells, B-cell-depleted T cells, or PBMCs. Subjects who had been exposed to COVID-19, were actively infected with it, or had recovered from it provided the deeply sampled blood TCRbeta repertoires that made up the dataset. The sample metadata nearly always contained a de-identified subject ID, COVID-19 status, age in years and sex. Samples were obtained from the ongoing ImmuneRACE study (first 160 participants) and from 950 to 1,500 subjects provided by 6 global collaborators. A freely available public database, intended as a resource for researchers studying the immune response to SARS-CoV-2, is where the repertoires were released. Where HLA class I and class II types were available, the types were taken from metadata supplied by the sample provider, not from assay-based typing. The study at large found these results: How much clinical and demographic metadata was included differed by source and by participant, and the metadata was provided uncurated.

CDR1 and CDR2, looked up from the germline V gene, are MNHEY and SVGAGI. The CDR3 contains 16 residues, cysteine and phenylalanine counted. Kept here is only the CDR3 DNA, which spans 48 bases and is read in frame from base 1. The trim is 2 bases for V and 0 bases for J, with a gap of 8 bases between the germline ends. Concerning this clone itself: Its antigen specificity is not known. One base away there is no much larger clone; base qualities are not given.

Each collaborating institution followed its own protocols to collect whole blood in K2EDTA tubes. Collaborator samples were shipped for TCRbeta analysis as frozen whole blood, isolated PBMCs, or DNA extracted from either sample type. The immunoSEQ Assay, a bias-controlled multiplex PCR, was used to amplify TCRbeta CDR3 regions from genomic DNA. The paper's processing steps were these. The number of nucleated cells in each sample was estimated by amplification of reference gene primers within the assay. Sequence reads were collapsed and filtered to measure the absolute abundance of every unique TCRbeta CDR3 rearrangement. For each sample, productive Simpson clonality was calculated as the square root of Simpson's diversity index over productive rearrangements. This immuneACCESS table, as held by TCRdb, lists in-frame sequences with V and J called but not all clones. Of the missing ones, under half trace to an unresolved V gene in checked studies; the others have no known cause. V, J and clone size were drawn from that table, and D and trimming were deduced from the DNA. This sample lists a few hundred thousand clones; 85% were detected once. The top ten hold 3% to 4% of the sample.

The sequence was collected from a woman between 18 and 29 years old with acute or convalescent COVID-19. Rearrangement joined TRBV6-5 to TRBJ2-6; the D gene is unclear. The sample comprised peripheral blood. The DNA is as follows: TGTGCCAGCAGTTACAGCCCTACCTCTGGGGCCAACGTCCTGACTTTC. It encodes CASSYSPTSGANVLTF.